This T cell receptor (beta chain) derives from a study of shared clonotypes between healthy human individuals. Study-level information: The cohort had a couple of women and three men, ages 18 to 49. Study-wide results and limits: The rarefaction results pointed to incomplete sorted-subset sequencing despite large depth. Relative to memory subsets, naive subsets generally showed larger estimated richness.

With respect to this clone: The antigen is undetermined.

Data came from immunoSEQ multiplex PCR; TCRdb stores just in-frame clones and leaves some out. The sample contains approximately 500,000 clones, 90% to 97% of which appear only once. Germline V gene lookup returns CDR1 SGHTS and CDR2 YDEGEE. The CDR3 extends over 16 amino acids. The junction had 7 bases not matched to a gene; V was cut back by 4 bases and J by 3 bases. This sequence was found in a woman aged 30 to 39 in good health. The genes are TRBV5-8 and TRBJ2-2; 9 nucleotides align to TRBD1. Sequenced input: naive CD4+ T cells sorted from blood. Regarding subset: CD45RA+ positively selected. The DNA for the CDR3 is TGTGCCAGCAGCGGGGGAGGACAGGGGTACACCGGGGAGCTGTTTTTT. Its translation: CASSGGGQGYTGELFF.